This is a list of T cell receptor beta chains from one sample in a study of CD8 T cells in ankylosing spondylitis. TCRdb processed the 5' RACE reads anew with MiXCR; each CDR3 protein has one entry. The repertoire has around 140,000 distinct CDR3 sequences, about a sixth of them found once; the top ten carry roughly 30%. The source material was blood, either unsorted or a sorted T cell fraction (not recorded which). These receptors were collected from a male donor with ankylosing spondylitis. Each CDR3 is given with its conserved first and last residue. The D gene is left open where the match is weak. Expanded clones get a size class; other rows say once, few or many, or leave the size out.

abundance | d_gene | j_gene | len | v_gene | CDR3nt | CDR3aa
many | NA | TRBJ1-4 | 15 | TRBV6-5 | TGTGCCAGCAGTTACTCGCAAGCAACTAATGAAAAACTGTTTTTT | CASSYSQATNEKLFF
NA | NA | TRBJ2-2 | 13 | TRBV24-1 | TGTGCCCTTCAGGATTCGAACACCGGGGAGCTGTTTTTT | CALQDSNTGELFF
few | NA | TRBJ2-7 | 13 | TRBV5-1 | TGCGCCAGCAGCTTGGCCGACGGCTACGAGCAGTACTTC | CASSLADGYEQYF
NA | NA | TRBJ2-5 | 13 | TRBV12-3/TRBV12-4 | TGTGCCAGCAGTTTAAACCTCGAGGAGACCCAGTACTTC | CASSLNLEETQYF
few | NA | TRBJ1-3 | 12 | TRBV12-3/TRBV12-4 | TGTGCCAGCATTGGTACGGGAAACACCATATATTTT | CASIGTGNTIYF
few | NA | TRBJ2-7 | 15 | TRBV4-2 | TGTGCCAGCAGCCAAGAAGACAGTGGGACCTACGAGCAGTACTTC | CASSQEDSGTYEQYF
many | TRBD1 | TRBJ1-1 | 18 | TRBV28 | TGTGCCAGCACCCCTCGGTTCGGGACAGGGGTTTCGGACACTGAAGCTTTCTTT | CASTPRFGTGVSDTEAFF
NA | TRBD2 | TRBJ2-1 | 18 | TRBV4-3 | TGCGCCAGCAGCCAAGGTTTCCTGGCTAGCGGGAGGGGCAATGAGCAGTTCTTC | CASSQGFLASGRGNEQFF
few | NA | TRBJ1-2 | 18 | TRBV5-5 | TGTGCCAGCAGCTTCCGAAACAGCCCGAGATCGACATCCTATGGCTACACCTTC | CASSFRNSPRSTSYGYTF
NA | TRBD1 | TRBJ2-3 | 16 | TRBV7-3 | TGTGCCAGCAGCCATGGGACAGCTACTAGCACAGATACGCAGTATTTT | CASSHGTATSTDTQYF
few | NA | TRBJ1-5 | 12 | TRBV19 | TGTGCCAGTTCCTCGACCGGTCAGCCCCAGCATTTT | CASSSTGQPQHF
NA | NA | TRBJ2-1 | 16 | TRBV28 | TGTGCCAGCAGTTTGATCGGGGTACGATCCTACAATGAGCAGTTCTTC | CASSLIGVRSYNEQFF
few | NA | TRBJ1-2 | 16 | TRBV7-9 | TGTGCCAGCAGCTCCAGACCTCGCCGTCCGAACTATGGCTACACCTTC | CASSSRPRRPNYGYTF